These 10 T cell receptor beta chains came from one sample sequenced in a study of TIL therapy for anti-PD-1-resistant metastatic lung cancer. The libraries were made with immunoSEQ v3. Here immunoSEQ multiplex PCR was the method, and the copy in TCRdb shows in-frame clones only, minus some. The sample comprises 45,000 to 50,000 clones, less than 75% of which are singletons, and approximately 5.6% rests with the top ten. The time point denotes: pre-treatment sample, taken before nivolumab and TIL therapy. Pleural nodules or supraclavicular lymph nodes made up most of the excised metastases sampled. Sequenced here: tumor tissue, sampled at baseline. Receptor source: a person between 25 and 79 years old with non-small cell lung cancer.

The chain recombines TRBV19 with TRBJ1-2, with a tentative D call TRBD1 (5 bases). Per germline, CDR1 LNHDA and CDR2 SQIVND (reference sequence). The CDR3 is made up of 14 amino acids. V shed 7 bases and J shed 0 bases, with 12 bases lying between them. This CDR3 reads CASNLAGPNYGYTF. The CDR3 nucleotides are TGTGCCAGTAACTTGGCAGGGCCTAACTATGGCTACACCTTC.

The V call is TRBV6-6, the J call TRBJ2-5, with TRBD2 matching over 8 bases. Germline V gives CDR1 MNHNY, CDR2 SVGAGI (reference sequence). With V trimmed by 2 bases and J by 5 bases, 4 bases remained unmatched. This CDR3 is built from 14 residues. DNA of the CDR3: TGTGCCAGCAGTTACGGACTAGCTGGGGAGACCCAGTACTTC. Its protein product is CASSYGLAGETQYF.

The rearrangement uses TRBV27 and TRBJ2-1, with 12 bases lining up with TRBD2. Germline V CDR1 and CDR2: MNHEY, SMNVEV (reference sequence). With 5 bases clipped from V and 5 bases from J, the junction kept 19 bases outside the gene matches. The CDR3 loop spans 20 amino acids. CDR3 sequence: CASSVRRTGGLAGWNNEQFF. CDR3 bases: TGTGCCAGCAGTGTTCGGCGGACAGGGGGACTAGCGGGCTGGAACAATGAGCAGTTCTTC.

J is TRBJ1-1 and V is TRBV11-3; no reliable D call. The ends were cut back, 6 bases at V and 5 bases at J, with 13 bases in the middle. The V gene's germline CDR1 is SGHNT and CDR2 YENEEA. The CDR3 loop spans 13 amino acids. The CDR3 coding sequence is TGTGCCAGCAGTAAAGAGGGAGGGACTGAAGCTTTCTTT. It encodes CASSKEGGTEAFF.

This sequence joins TRBV9 and TRBJ1-5, with 9 bases aligning to TRBD1. Trimming at V came to 4 bases and at J to 6 bases, leaving 11 bases not matched to a gene. Germline V gene sequence: CDR1 SGDLS, CDR2 YYNGEE. The CDR3 extends over 16 amino acids. The CDR3 bases are TGTGCCAGCAGCCCGACCGACAGGGGGGGATTTCAGCCCCAGCATTTT. It translates to CASSPTDRGGFQPQHF.

This clone came up a few times. This chain links TRBV6-1 with TRBJ2-1; the D call may be TRBD1 or TRBD2 (5 bases each). V lost 8 bases, J lost 2 bases, and 10 bases lay in between. Germline loops: CDR1 MNHNS, CDR2 SASEGT. The CDR3 sequence is 13 residues long. In DNA form, the CDR3 reads TGTGCCAGCGTCGAGGGACCCTACAATGAGCAGTTCTTC. Translated: CASVEGPYNEQFF.

The chain employs TRBV21-1 and TRBJ1-3; the listed D gene, TRBD1, was not tested against the DNA. TRBV21-1 is given as a pseudogene. The CDR3 extends over 19 amino acids. Here the CDR3 DNA reads TGTGCCAGCAGCACCCCGGGGACCCGGACAGCTTGCTCTGGAAACACCATATATTTT. It yields the protein CASSTPGTRTACSGNTIYF.

The chain joins TRBV27 to TRBJ1-2; D perhaps matches TRBD1 (5 bases). The germline CDR1 and CDR2 sequences are MNHEY and SMNVEV (reference sequence). Trimming removed 5 bases from V and 4 bases from J, with 14 bases in between. This CDR3 is 14 amino acids long. The CDR3 nucleotides read TGTGCCAGCAGTCGCGAAGGGACCCTCTATGGCTACACCTTC. This gives the protein CASSREGTLYGYTF.

This clone was detected a few times. This chain uses TRBV30 with TRBJ1-1; D is uncertain. CDR1 GTSNPN and CDR2 SVGIG come from the germline V gene (reference sequence). Between the trimmed V and J ends, which lost 2 bases and 1 base, there was a span of 11 bases. The CDR3 has 14 residues. CDR3 region: CAWSTAPGNTEAFF. CDR3 nucleotide sequence: TGTGCCTGGAGTACGGCCCCAGGGAACACTGAAGCTTTCTTT.

The rearrangement joins TRBV9 to TRBJ1-1; D remains unclear. With 0 bases removed from V and 6 bases from J, the gap between germline ends came to 9 bases. CDR1 SGDLS and CDR2 YYNGEE come from the germline V gene. The CDR3 has 13 amino acids. The CDR3 DNA sequence: TGTGCCAGCAGCGTAGGGGAGTCACCTGAAGCTTTCTTT. This encodes CASSVGESPEAFF.